One and the same sample provided the 3 T cell receptor beta chains below, sequenced in a study of beta chain features in type 1 diabetes. Overall study results and limits: Type 1 diabetes patients had TCRB CDR3s that were shorter (moderately but significantly so) in all four CD4+ subsets.

The sequenced template was cDNA made from the entire isolated RNA. Generated by immunoSEQ multiplex PCR, the TCRdb table keeps only in-frame clones and is missing some. Of around 260,000 clones listed, roughly 20% are singletons. Their cognate antigens are unknown. Sequences were obtained from naive CD4+ T cells from blood. These receptors came from a woman in her thirties or forties with type 1 diabetes.

The chain carries TRBV5-1 and TRBJ2-7; a possible D gene is TRBD2 (7 bases). Germline CDR1 and CDR2: SGHRS and YFSETQ. Deletions cut 3 bases from V and 5 bases from J, with 18 bases between. CDR3 size: 15 residues. The CDR3 reads CASSSLESGGHEQYF. In DNA, the CDR3 is TGCGCCAGCAGCTCCCTTGAGTCGGGGGGCCACGAGCAGTACTTC.

This clone was detected only once. This sequence joins TRBV7-9 and TRBJ1-2; D ambiguous. The length of the CDR3 is 13 residues. The V end lost 3 bases, the J end lost 4 bases, and 9 bases lay between the germline ends. The germline V gene encodes CDR1 SEHNR and CDR2 FQNEAQ (reference sequence). CDR3: CASSFSDIYGYTF. The CDR3 bases are TGTGCCAGCAGCTTTAGCGATATCTATGGCTACACCTTC.

This clone has just a few counts. This sequence joins TRBV9 and TRBJ2-1; 8 bases are shared with TRBD2. The CDR3 has 15 residues. Germline trimming cut 3 bases from V and 8 bases from J; bases unmatched to any gene: 10. Germline V gene data show CDR1 as SGDLS and CDR2 as YYNGEE. The CDR3 loop reads CASSAYSGGRDEQFF. The DNA of the CDR3 is TGTGCCAGCAGCGCATACTCGGGGGGGCGTGATGAGCAGTTCTTC.